The present entry profiles one T cell receptor beta chain with its context. Its antigen remains unidentified. The germline V gene has CDR1 MRHNA and CDR2 SNTAGT. The ends lost 2 bases at V and 6 bases at J; junction bases unmatched: 4. This CDR3 has 15 amino acids. In the PCR, 60 Vbeta and 13 Jbeta primers were used. Only in-frame clones appear in the TCRdb table, and some are missing; sequencing was by immunoSEQ multiplex PCR. The sample has hundreds of thousands of clones, around 73% seen once. This specimen comes from a study of cytomegalovirus exposure and HLA in healthy donors. Background on the study: The study's early data release held tens of millions of unique TCRs from HLA-typed donors.

Study findings and constraints: Prior analysis indicated that the majority of TCR beta V segments exhibited productivity approximately 87% or approximately 30% of the time.

What was sequenced was PBMCs. The sequence was obtained from a male donor in good health and CMV-seronegative. The chain employs TRBV6-4 and TRBJ1-6; 7 bases fit TRBD1. CDR3 DNA: TGTGCCAGCAGTGACGAGGCAGGGGGTAATTCACCCCTCCACTTT. It encodes CASSDEAGGNSPLHF.